Shown below are 19 T cell receptor beta chains from a single sample sequenced in a study of regulatory T cells in long-lasting Graves disease. Time point in this sample: newly diagnosed GD, antithyroid drugs for less than 3 months. After RNA was extracted from PBMCs, the TCR library was made from it. Arm-PCR of CDR3 regions with iRepertoire HTBI primers generated TCR beta libraries. TCRdb reprocessed the multiplex PCR reads via MiXCR and lists one record per CDR3 protein. The data show hundreds of thousands of distinct CDR3 sequences, about a sixth seen once. Another study also made use of these data, one on T cells in Graves' hyperthyroidism and ophthalmopathy.

The sample was peripheral blood mononuclear cells (PBMCs), taken at new diagnosis, from a patient treated with antithyroid drugs. These receptors all come from a middle-aged man with Graves disease.

With respect to this clonotype: A clone one base away is much larger, so this may be a read error. The chain has TRBV3-2 and TRBJ2-3; TRBD1, as called in the table, went unchecked against the DNA. TRBV3-2 is a recognized pseudogene. CDR3 length: 14 amino acids. CDR3 residues: CASSLNRGADTQYF. CDR3 nucleotide sequence: TGTGCCAGCAGCCTCAACAGGGGTGCAGATACGCAGTATTTT.

The rearrangement joins TRBV19 to TRBJ1-1; D remains ambiguous. This CDR3 has 15 residues. CDR1 is LNHDA, CDR2 SQIVND, per germline (reference sequence). Trimming removed 3 bases at V and 0 bases at J, with 11 bases between. The chain's CDR3 is CASSINAAMNTEAFF. DNA for the CDR3: TGTGCCAGTAGTATCAATGCGGCCATGAACACTGAAGCTTTCTTT. The complete variable domain, with remaining parts taken from reference TRBV19 and TRBJ1-1, reads DGGITQSPKYLFRKEGQNVTLSCEQNLNHDAMYWYRQDPGQGLRLIYYSQIVNDFQKGDIAEGYSVSREKKESFPLTVTSAQKNPTAFYLCASSINAAMNTEAFFGQGTRLTVV.

This clonotype was seen at least ten times. This chain uses TRBV7-8 with TRBJ2-2; D is uncertain. This CDR3 is 14 amino acids long. The germline V and J ends were trimmed by 2 bases and 1 base, with 5 bases remaining between them. Germline values: CDR1 SGHVS, CDR2 FQNEAQ. CDR3 loop: CASSLTRNTGELFF. The DNA of the CDR3 is TGTGCCAGCAGCTTAACCAGGAACACCGGGGAGCTGTTTTTT.

On this clonotype: A much bigger clone sits one base away, suggesting this may be a read error. No conserved phenylalanine or tryptophan ends this CDR3, so it is likely a read error. This chain uses TRBV18 with TRBJ1-5; a weak D match, TRBD1 (6 bases). Trimming took 3 bases from V and 5 from J, leaving 11 bases between them. CDR1 is KGHSH and CDR2 is LQKENI in the germline V gene. The CDR3 spans 14 residues. The CDR3 region has the DNA TGTGCCAGCTCACCGGGGGGACACGATCAGCCCCAGCATTCT. It yields the protein CASSPGGHDQPQHS.

The genes are TRBV4-1 and TRBJ1-4; TRBD1 might be the D (6 bases). The CDR3 has 14 residues. Trimming left V 4 bases short and J 8 bases short, with 14 bases between. Germline lookup yields CDR1 MGHRA and CDR2 YSYEKL. The CDR3 DNA reads TGCGCCAGCAGCCGCCTAAAAAGGGGGGAAAAACTGTTTTTT. Amino acid sequence: CASSRLKRGEKLFF.

Turning to this clonotype: A single base separates this from a much larger clone, so it may be a read error. The V and J genes are TRBV7-8 and TRBJ2-3, with a weak D call TRBD1 (5 bases). Germline loops: CDR1 SGHVS, CDR2 FQNEAQ. V was pared by 7 bases and J by 1 base, with 9 bases between. This CDR3 comprises 13 residues. The CDR3 reads CASTKGGTDTQYF. Written as DNA, the CDR3 is TGTGCCAGCACGAAAGGGGGCACAGATACGCAGTATTTT.

This clonotype was picked up many times. The chain uses TRBV2 and TRBJ2-7; D possibly corresponds to TRBD2 (6 bases). The length of the CDR3 is 16 residues. Germline CDR1 is SNHLY and CDR2 is FYNNEI. The V gene lost 4 bases and the J gene lost 3 bases, with 19 bases spanning the gap. For the CDR3, the DNA is TGTGCCAGCAGTGGGTGGACGGCAGCCGGGGGCTACGAGCAGTACTTC. Amino acids: CASSGWTAAGGYEQYF.

This clonotype has more than one count but fewer than ten. CDR3 residues: CATSLDIQETQYF. The CDR3 DNA sequence: TGTGCCACCAGCTTAGACATCCAAGAGACCCAGTACTTC. The chain employs TRBV15 and TRBJ2-5; D gene unclear. This CDR3 spans 13 amino acids. The germline CDR1 and CDR2 sequences are LNHNV and YYDKDF (reference sequence). V lost 5 bases and J 1 base, leaving 8 bases between the germline ends.

There are a few counts of this clonotype. This rearrangement joins TRBV4-2 to TRBJ2-7, with 7 nucleotides matching TRBD2. V trimming: 3 bases; J trimming: 2 bases; junction bases outside the gene matches: 10. This CDR3 has 16 amino acids. Germline assignment: CDR1 LGHNA and CDR2 YNFKEQ. CDR3 sequence: CASSQSPGLTPYEQYF. The DNA of the CDR3 is TGTGCCAGCAGCCAGTCCCCGGGACTAACTCCCTACGAGCAGTACTTC.

This clonotype showed up many times. Here the CDR3 DNA reads TGTGCCAGCAGCTTCGGGTACACAGATACGCAGTATTTT. It specifies CASSFGYTDTQYF. V and J are TRBV7-2 and TRBJ2-3; D gene unclear. The germline V and J ends were trimmed by 3 bases and 2 bases, with 6 bases remaining between them. CDR1 is SGHTA, CDR2 FQGNSA, per germline. The CDR3 has 13 amino acids.

This clonotype was recorded at least ten times. The rearrangement uses TRBV28 and TRBJ1-1; no reliable D call. CDR1 and CDR2 (germline): MDHEN, SYDVKM. Trimming cost V 5 bases and J 1 base, with 11 bases left between them. This CDR3 has 14 amino acids. CDR3 loop: CASSPGGQNTEAFF. In DNA, the CDR3 is TGTGCCAGCAGTCCCGGAGGGCAGAACACTGAAGCTTTCTTT.

In this sample, this clonotype turned up many times. The rearrangement joins TRBV27 to TRBJ1-6; D gene ambiguous. CDR1 and CDR2 from the germline V gene are MNHEY and SMNVEV (reference sequence). Trimming pared 6 bases from V and 7 bases from J, leaving 13 bases between. The CDR3 is made up of 14 amino acids. CDR3 sequence: CASRLEKTNSPLHF. The CDR3 coding sequence is TGTGCCAGCAGGCTGGAGAAAACCAATTCACCCCTCCACTTT.

The J gene is TRBJ1-4, the V gene TRBV6-2 or TRBV6-3; D uncertain. V was shortened by 2 bases and J by 8 bases, with 15 bases between the two germline ends. Germline assignment: CDR1 MNHEY and CDR2 SVGEGT. This CDR3 spans 15 amino acids. In DNA form, the CDR3 reads TGTGCCAGCAGTTACCACACAAACCTGGGCGAAAAACTGTTTTTT. It is translated as CASSYHTNLGEKLFF.

There are a few counts of this clonotype. The V and J genes are TRBV30 and TRBJ2-5, with TRBD1 matching over 7 bases. V dropped 5 bases and J dropped 1; count of bases not matched to a gene: 1. The germline V gene has CDR1 GTSNPN and CDR2 SVGIG (reference sequence). CDR3 length equals 12 residues. CDR3 DNA: TGTGCCTGGGGGGACAGCCAAGAGACCCAGTACTTC. Its protein is CAWGDSQETQYF.

This clonotype was seen repeatedly, ten times or more. The chain has TRBV27 and TRBJ2-7; 8 nucleotides line up with TRBD1. The J segment lost 1 base and the V segment lost 3 bases, leaving 8 bases of the junction unmatched. Germline V gene sequence: CDR1 MNHEY, CDR2 SMNVEV (reference sequence). There are 16 residues in the CDR3. The CDR3 sequence is CASSFTYRDRSYEQYF. CDR3 nucleotide sequence: TGTGCCAGCAGTTTCACCTACCGGGACAGGTCCTACGAGCAGTACTTC.

This clonotype was detected many times. The V call is TRBV2, the J call TRBJ2-3; the D gene is possibly TRBD1 (7 bases). This CDR3 is 17 amino acids long. V was clipped by 6 bases and J by 2 bases, with 21 bases between them. The germline V gene has CDR1 SNHLY and CDR2 FYNNEI. The DNA for the CDR3 is TGTGCCAGCAGCCCAGGGGGGACCCTAGATAACACAGATACGCAGTATTTT. Translated, it gives CASSPGGTLDNTDTQYF.

This clonotype has at least ten counts. The chain couples TRBV19 to TRBJ2-7, with 11 bases lining up with TRBD1. This CDR3 has 15 residues. Trimming cost V 9 bases and J 7 bases; bases outside gene matches: 14. Germline V CDR1 and CDR2: LNHDA, SQIVND (reference sequence). The CDR3 DNA reads as TGTGCCAGCTCACGTGTCGGACAGGGGGCCTTGGAGCAGTACTTC. Translating it yields CASSRVGQGALEQYF. Full variable domain (remainder filled in from reference TRBV19 and TRBJ2-7): DGGITQSPKYLFRKEGQNVTLSCEQNLNHDAMYWYRQDPGQGLRLIYYSQIVNDFQKGDIAEGYSVSREKKESFPLTVTSAQKNPTAFYLCASSRVGQGALEQYFGPGTRLTVT.

A single count supports this clonotype. Being one base from a much bigger clone, this may be a read error. As the CDR3 is not closed by the conserved phenylalanine or tryptophan, this likely results from a read error. This chain links TRBV11-2 with TRBJ1-2; possibly TRBD1 for D (5 bases). Trimming pared 3 bases from V and 8 bases from J, leaving 10 bases between. Germline CDR1 reads SGHAT; CDR2 reads FQNNGV. The CDR3 runs to 12 residues. CDR3 nucleotide sequence: TGTGCCAGCAGCTTCAGGGTGCAGGGCTACACCTCC. Amino acid sequence: CASSFRVQGYTS.

This clonotype was counted only a few times. This may be a read error, as it is one base from a much larger clone. The chain is built from TRBV20-1 and TRBJ2-3, with D unresolved. Germline loops: CDR1 DFQATT, CDR2 SNEGSKA (reference sequence). The CDR3 totals 17 residues. V was pared by 4 bases and J by 0 bases, with 20 bases between. In nucleotides, the CDR3 is TGCAGTGCTAAGGTGTTGGCGGCGGTCATTAGCACAGATACGCAGTATTTT. Amino acids: CSAKVLAAVISTDTQYF.